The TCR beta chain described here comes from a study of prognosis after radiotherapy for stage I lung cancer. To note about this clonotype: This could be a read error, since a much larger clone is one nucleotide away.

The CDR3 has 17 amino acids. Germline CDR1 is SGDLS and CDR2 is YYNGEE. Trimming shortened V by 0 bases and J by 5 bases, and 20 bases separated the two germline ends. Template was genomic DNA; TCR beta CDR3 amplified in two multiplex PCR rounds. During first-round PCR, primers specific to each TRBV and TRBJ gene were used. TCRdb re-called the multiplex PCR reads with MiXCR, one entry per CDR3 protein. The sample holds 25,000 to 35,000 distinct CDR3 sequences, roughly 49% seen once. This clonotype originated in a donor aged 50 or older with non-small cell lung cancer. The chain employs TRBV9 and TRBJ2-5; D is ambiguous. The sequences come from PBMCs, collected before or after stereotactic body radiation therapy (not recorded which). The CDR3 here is CASSVGGNSGLQETQYF. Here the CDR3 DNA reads TGTGCCAGCAGCGTAGGTGGGAACAGTGGGCTTCAGGAGACCCAGTACTTC.